The clone carrying this TCR beta chain has a handful of counts. Its specificity is not known. The sample contains more than one DNA sequence encoding this CDR3. This specimen comes from a study of cytomegalovirus exposure and HLA in healthy donors. Primers: 60 Vbeta forward and 13 Jbeta reverse. Generated by immunoSEQ multiplex PCR, the TCRdb table keeps only in-frame clones and is missing some. The table has 110,000 to 150,000 clones, approximately 9% seen once. V gave up 0 bases and J gave up 7 bases; unmatched junction bases: 9. Germline V gives CDR1 SGHVS, CDR2 FQNEAQ. This CDR3 spans 16 amino acids. Study-level points and caveats: Some V segments, TRBV6-2 and TRBV6-3 among them, were indistinguishable and were therefore excluded. The number of N-insertions in an Asian-associated ancestry cluster was reportedly below the roughly 670-donor mean in a later analysis. In an earlier analysis, most TCR beta V segments were productive about 87% or about 30% of the time.

The sequenced sample consisted of PBMCs. The source of this sequence is a male donor in good health and CMV-seronegative. The J gene is TRBJ2-1, the V gene TRBV7-8; 7 bases fit TRBD2. The CDR3 DNA sequence: TGTGCCAGCAGCTTAGCGAACCGGGAGGTGCCTAATGAGCAGTTCTTC. As protein: CASSLANREVPNEQFF.